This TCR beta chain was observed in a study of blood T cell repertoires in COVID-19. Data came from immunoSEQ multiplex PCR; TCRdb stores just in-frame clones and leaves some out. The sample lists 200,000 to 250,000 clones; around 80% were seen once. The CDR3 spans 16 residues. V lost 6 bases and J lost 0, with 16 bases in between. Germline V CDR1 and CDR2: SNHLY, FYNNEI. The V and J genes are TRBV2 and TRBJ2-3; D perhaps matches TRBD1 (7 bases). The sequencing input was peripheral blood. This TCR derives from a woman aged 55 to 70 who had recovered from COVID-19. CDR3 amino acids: CASREGAISSTDTQYF. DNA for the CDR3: TGTGCCAGCAGGGAGGGGGCGATAAGTAGCACAGATACGCAGTATTTT. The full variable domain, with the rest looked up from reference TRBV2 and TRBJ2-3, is EPEVTQTPSHQVTQMGQEVILRCVPISNHLYFYWYRQILGQKVEFLVSFYNNEISEKSEIFDDQFSVERPDGSNFTLKIRSTKLEDSAMYFCASREGAISSTDTQYFGPGTRLTVL.